A single T cell receptor (beta chain) is shown here with its context. This record belongs to a study of blood T cell repertoires in COVID-19. Losses at the gene ends were 2 bases for V and 7 bases for J; bases not matched to a gene: 11. This CDR3 has 16 amino acids. In germline, CDR1 is SGHNT, CDR2 YENEEA. TCRdb's table, derived via immunoSEQ multiplex PCR, lists solely in-frame clones and lacks some. The profile shows about 370,000 clones, nearly 90% of them singletons. The receptor was isolated from a woman in her twenties or thirties who had recovered from COVID-19. The chain links TRBV11-3 to TRBJ1-2; TRBD1 matches 9 bases. Sequenced input: PBMCs or T cells enriched from blood (not recorded which). The CDR3 loop reads CASSLRTGVIESGYTF. DNA for the CDR3: TGTGCCAGCAGCTTAAGGACAGGGGTTATAGAAAGTGGCTACACCTTC.